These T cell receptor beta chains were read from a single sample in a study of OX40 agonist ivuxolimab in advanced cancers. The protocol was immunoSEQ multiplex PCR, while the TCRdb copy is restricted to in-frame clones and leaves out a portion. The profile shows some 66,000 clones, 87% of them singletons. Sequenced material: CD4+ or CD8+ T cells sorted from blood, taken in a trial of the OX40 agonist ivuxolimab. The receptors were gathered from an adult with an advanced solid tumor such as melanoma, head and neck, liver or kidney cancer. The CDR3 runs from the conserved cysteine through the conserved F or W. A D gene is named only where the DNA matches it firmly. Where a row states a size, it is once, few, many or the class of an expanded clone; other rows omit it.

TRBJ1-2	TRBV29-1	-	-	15	TGCAGCGTTGAACCGACAGAAAGGGGGTACTATGGCTACACCTTC	CSVEPTERGYYGYTF
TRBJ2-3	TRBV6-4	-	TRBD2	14	TGTGCCAGCAGTGACTCGCGGGGGGCAGATACGCAGTATTTT	CASSDSRGADTQYF
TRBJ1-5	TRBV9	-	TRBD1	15	TGTGCCAGCAGCGTACTGGGGACAGCCAATCAGCCCCAGCATTTT	CASSVLGTANQPQHF
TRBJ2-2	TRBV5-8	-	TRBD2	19	TGTGCCAGCAGCCGCGGGACTAGCGGGGGGTGGACGAACACCGGGGAGCTGTTTTTT	CASSRGTSGGWTNTGELFF
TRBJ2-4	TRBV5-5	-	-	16	TGTGCCAGCAGTTCCTCGGGGACCCCCAGTCAAAACATTCAGTACTTC	CASSSSGTPSQNIQYF
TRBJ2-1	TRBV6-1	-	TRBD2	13	TGTGCCAGCAGACCGGGACTAGCGGGGGGGCCGTTCTTC	CASRPGLAGGPFF
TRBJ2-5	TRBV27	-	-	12	TGTGCCAGCAGGTCTCCTCGGGAGACCCAGTACTTC	CASRSPRETQYF
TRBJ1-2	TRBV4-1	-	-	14	TGCGCCAGCAGCCAAGATTCGGGCTTCTATGGCTACACCTTC	CASSQDSGFYGYTF
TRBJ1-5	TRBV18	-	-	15	TGTGCCAGCTCACCGCCAGGGGCGGACAATCAGCCCCAGCATTTT	CASSPPGADNQPQHF
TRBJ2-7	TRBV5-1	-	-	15	TGCGCCAGCAGCTTGGATCCCACCCGCCTCCGGGAGCAGTACTTC	CASSLDPTRLREQYF
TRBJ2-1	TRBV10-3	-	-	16	TGTGCCATCAGTGAGCCCTGGGTCGAGCCCTACAATGAGCAGTTCTTC	CAISEPWVEPYNEQFF
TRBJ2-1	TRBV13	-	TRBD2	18	TGTGCCAGCAGCTCTCCCCGACTAGCGGGCCGCTCCTACAATGAGCAGTTCTTC	CASSSPRLAGRSYNEQFF
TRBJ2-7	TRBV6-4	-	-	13	TGTGCCAGCAGCTACGACCGAGGCTACGAGCAGTACTTC	CASSYDRGYEQYF
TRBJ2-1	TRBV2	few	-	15	TGTGCCAGCAGGTTGACCTCTTCAACAGGCAATGAGCAGTTCTTC	CASRLTSSTGNEQFF
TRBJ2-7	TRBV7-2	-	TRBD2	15	TGTGCCAGCAGCTTAGCGGGCGGGGGGAGGTACGAGCAGTACTTC	CASSLAGGGRYEQYF
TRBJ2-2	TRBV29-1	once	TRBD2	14	TGCAGCATCTTAGCGGGGCCTTATTCGGGGGAGCTGTTTTTT	CSILAGPYSGELFF
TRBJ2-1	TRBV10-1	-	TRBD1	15	TGCGCCAGCAGTCCCTCCGGGACAGGGGTCGGCGAGCAGTTCTTC	CASSPSGTGVGEQFF
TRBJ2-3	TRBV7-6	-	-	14	TGTGCCGGCAGCACGGAGCCGAGCACAGATACGCAGTATTTT	CAGSTEPSTDTQYF
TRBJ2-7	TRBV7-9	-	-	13	TGTGCCAGCAGCTTAAGCCAGTACTACGAGCAGTACTTC	CASSLSQYYEQYF
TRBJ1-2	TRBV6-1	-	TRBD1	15	TGTGCCAGCAGTGTGCGGACAGGGGACGGCTATGGCTACACCTTC	CASSVRTGDGYGYTF
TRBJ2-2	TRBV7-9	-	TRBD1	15	TGTGCCAACAGACCGGGACAGGGGGGAACCGGGGAGCTGTTTTTT	CANRPGQGGTGELFF
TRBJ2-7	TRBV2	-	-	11	TGTGCCAGCACAGATTTCTACGAGCAGTACTTC	CASTDFYEQYF
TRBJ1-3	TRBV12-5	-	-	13	TGTGCTAGTGGTTTGACCTCTGGAAACACCATATATTTT	CASGLTSGNTIYF
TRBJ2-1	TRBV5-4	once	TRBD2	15	TGTGCCAGCAGTCCGGGACTACGCTCCTACAATGAGCAGTTCTTC	CASSPGLRSYNEQFF
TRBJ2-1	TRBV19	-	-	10	TGTGCCAGTAGTTCTAATGAGCAGTTCTTC	CASSSNEQFF
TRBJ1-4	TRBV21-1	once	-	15	TGTGCCAGCAGCTCCCGGGGGACTAAGCTGAAAAAACTGTTTTTT	CASSSRGTKLKKLFF
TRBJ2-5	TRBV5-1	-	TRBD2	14	TGCGCCAGCAGTCCAACTAGCGGGGAAGAGACCCAGTACTTC	CASSPTSGEETQYF
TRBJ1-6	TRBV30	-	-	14	TGTGCCTGGAGGACGCCTCGCGGTGGCTCACCCCTCCACTTT	CAWRTPRGGSPLHF
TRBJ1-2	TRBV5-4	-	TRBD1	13	TGTGCCAGCAGACCCTGGACAGGGGGCGGCTACACCTTC	CASRPWTGGGYTF
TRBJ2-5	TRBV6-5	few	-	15	TGTGCCAGCAGTTACAGCGGCAGGGTCCAAGAGACCCAGTACTTC	CASSYSGRVQETQYF
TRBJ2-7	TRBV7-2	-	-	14	TGTGCCAGCAACTTGGGGCGTCCCGCCCACGAGCAGTACTTC	CASNLGRPAHEQYF
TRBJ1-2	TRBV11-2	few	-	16	TGTGCCAGCAGCTTAGATCTCACAGGGAACATCTATGGCTACACCTTC	CASSLDLTGNIYGYTF
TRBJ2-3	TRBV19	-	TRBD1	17	TGTGCCAGTAGTATTTCGGACAGGGGGCGAACAACAGATACGCAGTATTTT	CASSISDRGRTTDTQYF
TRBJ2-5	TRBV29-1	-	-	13	TGCAGCGCCGAGGTGGCCAGTCAAGAGACCCAGTACTTC	CSAEVASQETQYF
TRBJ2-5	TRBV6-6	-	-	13	TGTGCCAGCAGTTACAGTACACGAGAGACCCAGTACTTC	CASSYSTRETQYF
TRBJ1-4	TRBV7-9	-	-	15	TGTGCCAGCAGCTTTCCCTCGACAACTAATGAAAAACTGTTTTTT	CASSFPSTTNEKLFF
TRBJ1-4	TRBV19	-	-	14	TGTGCCAGTGGGAAACAGGGTCTTAATGAAAAACTGTTTTTT	CASGKQGLNEKLFF
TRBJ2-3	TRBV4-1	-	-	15	TGCGCCAGCAGCCAAGACGCTGGACGGGGGGATACGCAGTATTTT	CASSQDAGRGDTQYF
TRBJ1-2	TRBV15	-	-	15	TGTGCCACCAGCGTAAACGATGGGGGTTATTATGGCTACACCTTC	CATSVNDGGYYGYTF
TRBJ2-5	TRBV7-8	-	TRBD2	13	TGTGCCAGCAGCTTAGGGGGGGGAGAGACCCAGTACTTC	CASSLGGGETQYF
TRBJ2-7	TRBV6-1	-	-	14	TGTGCCAGCAAAAAACCGCAGGGTGGCTACGAGCAGTACTTC	CASKKPQGGYEQYF
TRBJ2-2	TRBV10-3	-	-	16	TGTGCCATCAGTGAACAACACGGTACAAACACCGGGGAGCTGTTTTTT	CAISEQHGTNTGELFF